This passage covers 24 T cell receptor beta chains from one sample sequenced in a study of cytomegalovirus exposure and HLA in healthy donors. The PCR employed 60 Vbeta primers together with 13 Jbeta primers. Sequenced by immunoSEQ multiplex PCR; TCRdb stores in-frame clones only, minus some. Its table lists fewer than 150,000 clones. Sequenced input: PBMCs. Receptors originate from a man in his forties or fifties in good health and CMV-seronegative.

The chain employs TRBV19 and TRBJ2-1, with 10 bases that match TRBD2. This CDR3 spans 16 amino acids. CDR1 LNHDA and CDR2 SQIVND come from the germline V gene (reference sequence). J gave up 5 bases and V 1 base, and 5 bases lay outside the gene matches. CDR3 protein: CASSIGLAGLDNEQFF. The CDR3 bases are TGTGCCAGTAGTATAGGACTAGCGGGCCTCGACAATGAGCAGTTCTTC.

The chain uses TRBV12-5 and TRBJ1-2; D remains ambiguous. The CDR3 runs to 13 residues. The V end was cut by 2 bases, the J end by 9 bases, with 13 bases between. Germline assignment: CDR1 LGHNT and CDR2 FRNRAP. CDR3: CASGLLSRGSYTF. As DNA, the CDR3 is TGTGCTAGTGGTTTGCTAAGTCGAGGGAGCTACACCTTC.

The chain uses TRBV6-1 and TRBJ1-2, with D perhaps matching TRBD1 (6 bases). The CDR3 loop spans 13 amino acids. The V gene's germline CDR1 is MNHNS and CDR2 SASEGT. The V and J ends lost 7 bases and 4 bases respectively, with 13 bases between them. The DNA for the CDR3 is TGTGCCAGCAACAGGGACCTCTCCTATGGCTACACCTTC. Translated, it gives CASNRDLSYGYTF.

CDR3 in amino acids: CASKYGQAPNTEAFF. The DNA for the CDR3 is TGTGCCAGTAAGTATGGACAGGCCCCCAACACTGAAGCTTTCTTT. The V call is TRBV19, the J call TRBJ1-1; 7 nucleotides align to TRBD1. In germline, CDR1 is LNHDA, CDR2 SQIVND (reference sequence). CDR3 size: 15 residues. The ends lost 7 bases at V and 2 bases at J; junction bases unmatched: 10.

The gene calls are TRBV21-1 and TRBJ1-1; TRBD1 is taken as the D call from the table, unchecked against the DNA. TRBV21-1 is classified as a pseudogene. The CDR3 extends over 14 amino acids. The CDR3 DNA follows: TGTGCCAGCATAAGGGGCTCTATGAACACTGAAGCTTTCTTT. Translating gives CASIRGSMNTEAFF.

V gene TRBV7-3 combines with J gene TRBJ2-7; 9 bases align to TRBD1. This CDR3 has 15 residues. The V gene end was trimmed by 4 bases and the J gene end by 3 bases; junction bases not matched to a gene: 7. CDR1 and CDR2 from the germline V gene are SGHTA and FQGTGA. CDR3 sequence reads: CASSWGQGPGYEQYF. The CDR3 DNA reads as TGTGCCAGCAGCTGGGGACAGGGTCCGGGCTACGAGCAGTACTTC.

The V gene is TRBV7-2, the J gene TRBJ1-6; the match to TRBD1 covers 7 bases. J lost 9 bases, V lost 4 bases, and 6 bases had no gene match. The CDR3 has 14 residues. The germline V gene encodes CDR1 SGHTA and CDR2 FQGNSA. CDR3 protein: CASSSRQGASPLHF. The CDR3 DNA reads TGTGCCAGCAGCTCCCGACAGGGTGCTTCACCCCTCCACTTT.

This chain joins TRBV2 and TRBJ2-7; the match to TRBD1 covers 7 bases. Germline CDR1 reads SNHLY; CDR2 reads FYNNEI. Trimming at V came to 6 bases and at J to 4 bases, leaving 9 bases not matched to a gene. The CDR3 length is 14 residues. DNA of the CDR3: TGTGCCAGCAGGATGGAACAGGGGCTGTACGAGCAGTACTTC. This encodes CASRMEQGLYEQYF. Supplemented by reference TRBV2 and TRBJ2-7, the full variable domain reads EPEVTQTPSHQVTQMGQEVILRCVPISNHLYFYWYRQILGQKVEFLVSFYNNEISEKSEIFDDQFSVERPDGSNFTLKIRSTKLEDSAMYFCASRMEQGLYEQYFGPGTRLTVT.

The chain carries TRBV7-2 and TRBJ2-5, with D possibly matching TRBD1 (6 bases). The assigned J gene may be wrong: the sequence end matches TRBJ2-7 better. The CDR3 spans 15 residues. Germline values: CDR1 SGHTA, CDR2 FQGNSA. The CDR3 DNA follows: TGTGCCAGCAGCCAAGGGGGAGTCGACCCCTACGAGCAGTACTTC. It translates to CASSQGGVDPYEQYF.

V is TRBV6-5 and J is TRBJ1-2; D possibly corresponds to TRBD1 (5 bases). This CDR3 contains 13 residues. CDR1 and CDR2 (germline): MNHEY, SVGAGI. Trimming stripped 6 bases from V and 4 bases from J, with 12 bases between. The CDR3 DNA sequence: TGTGCCAGCAGCCCCAGGGAGGGCTATGGCTACACCTTC. This codes for CASSPREGYGYTF.

The CDR3 DNA follows: TGTGCCAGCAGCCTAACTAGCGGGGGGGCTTATGAGCAGTTCTTC. It specifies CASSLTSGGAYEQFF. V and J are TRBV7-2 and TRBJ2-1; 13 bases map to TRBD2. Per the germline V gene, CDR1 is SGHTA and CDR2 is FQGNSA. The CDR3 sequence is 15 residues long. V shed 5 bases and J 8 bases; nucleotides not matched to a gene: 6.

J is TRBJ2-5 and V is TRBV5-4; no clear D. CDR3 length: 12 amino acids. Trimming pared 3 bases from V and 0 bases from J, leaving 3 bases between. Per the germline V gene, CDR1 is SGHNT and CDR2 is YYREEE (reference sequence). The CDR3 region has the DNA TGTGCCAGCAGCTCCAACCAAGAGACCCAGTACTTC. Protein: CASSSNQETQYF.

CDR3 sequence (DNA): TGTGCCAGCAGCCGGGACACGAAATATCAGGTCACTGAAGCTTTCTTT. Translating it yields CASSRDTKYQVTEAFF. V gene TRBV27 combines with J gene TRBJ1-1; the D gene is possibly TRBD1 (6 bases). CDR1 and CDR2 (germline): MNHEY, SMNVEV (reference sequence). This CDR3 comprises 16 residues. The V end was cut by 6 bases, the J end by 4 bases, with 21 bases between.

V usage is TRBV7-9 and J usage is TRBJ2-2; TRBD2 aligns across 8 bases. The germline V gene encodes CDR1 SEHNR and CDR2 FQNEAQ (reference sequence). The CDR3 is 16 amino acids. J was trimmed by 3 bases and V by 4 bases; bases with no gene match: 7. This CDR3 reads CASSSSRGGDTGELFF. The CDR3, as DNA: TGTGCCAGCAGCTCCTCCCGGGGGGGGGACACCGGGGAGCTGTTTTTT.

The rearrangement joins TRBV2 to TRBJ1-4; 9 bases match TRBD1. Looked up from germline, CDR1 is SNHLY and CDR2 is FYNNEI. V dropped 7 bases and J dropped 2; count of bases not matched to a gene: 5. CDR3 length equals 15 residues. The CDR3 DNA is TGTGCCAGCAACCCACAGGGGGCCACTAATGAAAAACTGTTTTTT. It is translated as CASNPQGATNEKLFF.

The rearrangement links TRBV6-5 to TRBJ1-2, with D maybe TRBD1 (6 bases). V dropped 4 bases and J dropped 5 bases, with 17 bases sitting between them. The CDR3 sequence is 15 residues long. Germline CDR1 and CDR2: MNHEY and SVGAGI. CDR3 in DNA: TGTGCCAGCAGTTCCGGGGCAGGGGTTCGGTATGGCTACACCTTC. It translates to CASSSGAGVRYGYTF.

The rearrangement uses TRBV6-5 and TRBJ2-2, with TRBD1 as a possible D gene (5 bases). This CDR3 contains 16 residues. Germline V CDR1 and CDR2: MNHEY, SVGAGI. V was trimmed by 2 bases and J by 6 bases, leaving 16 bases between them. The CDR3 sequence: CASSYGARNRAGELFF. In DNA form, the CDR3 reads TGTGCCAGCAGTTACGGGGCTAGGAATCGGGCCGGGGAGCTGTTTTTT.

The CDR3: CASSLDLVRGEQFF. CDR3 sequence (DNA): TGCGCCAGCAGCTTGGACCTAGTGCGGGGTGAGCAGTTCTTC. The chain has TRBV5-1 and TRBJ2-1, with D possibly matching TRBD2 (6 bases). Germline V CDR1 and CDR2: SGHRS, YFSETQ. Trimming removed 0 bases at V and 9 bases at J, with 13 bases between. CDR3 length: 14 residues.

The genes are TRBV5-1 and TRBJ2-6; D unresolved. The CDR3 runs 17 residues. Trimming shortened V by 0 bases and J by 4 bases, and 14 bases separated the two germline ends. Per the germline V gene, CDR1 is SGHRS and CDR2 is YFSETQ. CDR3 region: CASSLDLFPAGANVLTF. Here the CDR3 DNA reads TGCGCCAGCAGCTTGGATCTGTTTCCAGCGGGGGCCAACGTCCTGACTTTC.

The chain couples TRBV6-1 to TRBJ1-1; TRBD1 matches 7 bases. Unmatched junction bases numbered 10, after V lost 8 bases and J lost 4 bases. In germline, CDR1 is MNHNS, CDR2 SASEGT. The CDR3 covers 14 residues. This chain's CDR3 is CASRTPGGTTEAFF. The CDR3, as DNA: TGTGCCAGCCGTACCCCAGGGGGTACCACTGAAGCTTTCTTT.

The chain has TRBV6-6 and TRBJ1-1; the match to TRBD1 covers 8 bases. This CDR3 has 14 residues. Germline V gene sequence: CDR1 MNHNY, CDR2 SVGAGI (reference sequence). V lost 5 bases, J lost 4 bases, and 6 bases stayed unmatched. CDR3 sequence reads: CASSPWTGITEAFF. CDR3 DNA sequence: TGTGCCAGCAGTCCATGGACAGGGATCACTGAAGCTTTCTTT.

The chain recombines TRBV7-9 with TRBJ2-4; 9 bases are a match to TRBD1. The CDR3 loop spans 17 amino acids. The trim removed 1 base at V and 2 bases at J, leaving 6 bases unmatched. Germline CDR1 is SEHNR and CDR2 is FQNEAQ (reference sequence). The CDR3 is CASSLGGQGLTKNIQYF. DNA for the CDR3: TGTGCCAGCAGCTTAGGGGGACAGGGTTTAACCAAAAACATTCAGTACTTC.

The chain combines TRBV29-1 with TRBJ2-1, with TRBD1 as a possible D gene (5 bases). V dropped 7 bases and J dropped 14 bases, with 18 bases sitting between them. CDR3 length: 11 amino acids. Germline-derived CDR1 and CDR2 are SQVTM and ANQGSEA. The chain's CDR3 is CSAQGGQGKFF. CDR3 nucleotides: TGCAGCGCCCAGGGTGGGCAGGGTAAGTTCTTC.

The chain couples TRBV5-1 to TRBJ1-1, with unresolved D. Germline-derived CDR1 and CDR2 are SGHRS and YFSETQ. Trimming removed 7 bases at V and 5 bases at J, with 15 bases between. The CDR3 length is 13 residues. CDR3 region: CASVGFSGTEAFF. The CDR3 DNA reads TGCGCCAGCGTCGGGTTTTCTGGGACTGAAGCTTTCTTT.